The sequence of this T cell receptor beta chain was determined in a study of control samples from healthy donors and cancer patients (dated by TCRdb to about 2020). V drops 6 bases and J drops 10 bases, leaving 16 bases in between. The germline V gene (reference sequence) provides CDR1 LNHDA and CDR2 SQIVND. The CDR3 measures 14 amino acids from cysteine to phenylalanine. The only DNA kept is the CDR3, 42 bases in frame from the first base. Libraries were constructed by the immunoSEQ multiplex PCR assay. TCRdb re-hosts the immuneACCESS table, in-frame sequences only. Its copies lack some clones; in the studies checked, an unresolved V gene accounts for under half of them, and the cause for the rest is not known. The sample records tens of thousands of clones, around 78% of which are singletons. About 45% of the sample is taken by the ten largest. Concerning this clone itself: Its antigen is currently not known. Base qualities were left out, and no much larger clone turns up one base away.

This TCR came from a man between 60 and 70 years old in good health. Recombination joined TRBV19 with TRBJ1-6, and the D gene may be TRBD1, 6 bases matching. The source material was blood. The sequenced DNA: TGTGCCAGTAGGCCGGACAGCGAAGGGTCACCCCTCCACTTT. It translates as CASRPDSEGSPLHF.